The 21 T cell receptor beta chains below come from one sample, sequenced in a study of beta chain features in type 1 diabetes. The authors reverse transcribed all of the isolated RNA, so sequencing captured expressed TCRB transcripts. Sequencing used immunoSEQ multiplex PCR; TCRdb keeps in-frame clones, though not all of them. Of 350,000 to 450,000 clones listed, about 15% are singletons. The source material was naive CD4+ T cells from blood. Receptor source: a woman between 18 and 30 years old in good health.

The gene calls are TRBV9 and TRBJ2-7, with 13 nucleotides matching TRBD2. J gave up 7 bases and V 2 bases, and 6 bases lay outside the gene matches. The CDR3 extends over 15 amino acids. Germline V gene data show CDR1 as SGDLS and CDR2 as YYNGEE. The CDR3, as DNA: TGTGCCAGCAGCGTCGGGACTAGCGGGAACTGGGAGCAGTACTTC. Translated: CASSVGTSGNWEQYF.

There are a few counts of this clone. This chain joins TRBV6-1 and TRBJ2-4; TRBD2 is a possible D gene (5 bases). Per germline, CDR1 MNHNS and CDR2 SASEGT. The V gene lost 6 bases and the J gene lost 4 bases, with 16 bases spanning the gap. This CDR3 is built from 15 residues. The DNA of the CDR3 is TGTGCCAGCAGCCTGGAGGCACAGCTAAAAAACATTCAGTACTTC. This translates into CASSLEAQLKNIQYF.

The gene calls are TRBV30 and TRBJ2-5; D gene ambiguous. V lost 1 base and J 7 bases, leaving 13 bases between the germline ends. CDR1 and CDR2 (germline): GTSNPN, SVGIG (reference sequence). This CDR3 is built from 13 residues. The CDR3 loop reads CAWSAFSPGTQYF. CDR3 bases: TGTGCCTGGAGTGCGTTTTCCCCAGGGACCCAGTACTTC. Using reference TRBV30 and TRBJ2-5 for the parts outside the CDR3, the full variable domain is SQTIHQWPATLVQPVGSPLSLECTVEGTSNPNLYWYRQAAGRGLQLLFYSVGIGQISSEVPQNLSASRPQDRQFILSSKKLLLSDSGFYLCAWSAFSPGTQYFGPGTRLLVL.

The V and J genes are TRBV28 and TRBJ2-2, with 12 bases identical to TRBD1. Germline V gene data show CDR1 as MDHEN and CDR2 as SYDVKM. V shed 6 bases and J 7 bases; nucleotides not matched to a gene: 12. The CDR3 covers 17 residues. The CDR3 DNA is TGTGCCAGCAGCGCACCGGGACAGGGGGCTCGTGTCGGGGAGCTGTTTTTT. Translation: CASSAPGQGARVGELFF.

The chain recombines TRBV6-5 with TRBJ1-2, with a tentative D call TRBD1 (6 bases). CDR1 MNHEY and CDR2 SVGAGI come from the germline V gene. CDR3 length: 13 residues. The V end lost 6 bases, the J end lost 2 bases, and 10 bases lay between the germline ends. This CDR3 reads CASSLDRNYGYTF. CDR3 DNA: TGTGCCAGCAGCCTCGACAGGAACTATGGCTACACCTTC.

The V and J genes are TRBV15 and TRBJ1-2, with 7 bases matching TRBD1. This CDR3 contains 15 residues. Unmatched junction bases numbered 7, after V lost 0 bases and J lost 6 bases. The germline V gene has CDR1 LNHNV and CDR2 YYDKDF (reference sequence). As DNA, the CDR3 is TGTGCCACCAGCAGAGATCGGGATCAGGGGGATGGCTACACCTTC. It specifies CATSRDRDQGDGYTF. The whole variable domain, remainder taken from reference TRBV15 and TRBJ1-2, is DAMVIQNPRYQVTQFGKPVTLSCSQTLNHNVMYWYQQKSSQAPKLLFHYYDKDFNNEADTPDNFQSRRPNTSFCFLDIRSPGLGDTAMYLCATSRDRDQGDGYTFGSGTRLTVV.

The chain joins TRBV7-2 to TRBJ2-1, with TRBD2 matching 13 bases. The CDR3 sequence is 15 residues long. V trimming: 6 bases; J trimming: 9 bases; junction bases outside the gene matches: 8. In germline, CDR1 is SGHTA, CDR2 FQGNSA. The CDR3 sequence: CASRRPGLAGTEQFF. The DNA of the CDR3 is TGTGCCAGCAGGCGTCCGGGACTAGCGGGAACTGAGCAGTTCTTC. The full variable domain, rest sourced from reference TRBV7-2 and TRBJ2-1, is GAGVSQSPSNKVTEKGKDVELRCDPISGHTALYWYRQSLGQGLEFLIYFQGNSAPDKSGLPSDRFSAERTGGSVSTLTIQRTQQEDSAVYLCASRRPGLAGTEQFFGPGTRLTVL.

The table lists this clone with a count of one. The V call is TRBV18, the J call TRBJ1-5; the match to TRBD1 covers 7 bases. CDR1 and CDR2 (germline): KGHSH, LQKENI. The CDR3 spans 17 residues. Trimming at V came to 0 bases and at J to 7 bases, leaving 12 bases not matched to a gene. CDR3 sequence: CASSPPEAGGASQPQHF. The CDR3, as DNA: TGTGCCAGCTCACCACCGGAGGCAGGGGGAGCAAGCCAGCCCCAGCATTTT.

The chain links TRBV9 to TRBJ2-3, with D perhaps matching TRBD1 (5 bases). The CDR3 consists of 16 residues. Germline lookup yields CDR1 SGDLS and CDR2 YYNGEE. Between the trimmed V and J ends, which lost 4 bases and 0 bases, there was a span of 15 bases. In DNA form, the CDR3 reads TGTGCCAGCAGCCCCAACCCGGCAGGGAGCACAGATACGCAGTATTTT. This codes for CASSPNPAGSTDTQYF.

This clone was observed a few times. V is TRBV5-1 and J is TRBJ2-5; 8 bases agree with TRBD2. The V gene end was trimmed by 0 bases and the J gene end by 1 base; junction bases not matched to a gene: 5. CDR3 length equals 16 residues. CDR1 is SGHRS, CDR2 YFSETQ, per germline. CDR3 residues: CASSLGDLAGQETQYF. In DNA form, the CDR3 reads TGCGCCAGCAGCTTGGGGGATCTAGCGGGCCAAGAGACCCAGTACTTC.

This clone came up a few times. The rearrangement links TRBV30 to TRBJ2-7; D remains unclear. The CDR3 length is 12 residues. The V gene lost 7 bases and the J gene lost 4 bases, with 14 bases spanning the gap. CDR1 and CDR2 from the germline V gene are GTSNPN and SVGIG (reference sequence). In nucleotides, the CDR3 is TGTGCCTCTTCCGGGTCTTCATACGAGCAGTACTTC. Its translation: CASSGSSYEQYF.

The chain links TRBV4-1 to TRBJ2-3; 8 nucleotides align to TRBD2. Germline assignment: CDR1 MGHRA and CDR2 YSYEKL. After removal of 7 bases from V and 5 bases from J, the junction contained 14 bases not matched to a gene. The CDR3 contains 16 residues. The CDR3 loop is CASTVGGGRSQDTQYF. CDR3 nucleotides: TGCGCCAGCACCGTCGGAGGCGGGAGGAGTCAAGATACGCAGTATTTT.

Here the CDR3 DNA reads TGTGCCAGCACCCTTCTAATGAACACTGAAGCTTTCTTT. This codes for CASTLLMNTEAFF. The rearrangement joins TRBV28 to TRBJ1-1; D unresolved. The germline V gene has CDR1 MDHEN and CDR2 SYDVKM. This CDR3 region has 13 residues. Trimming took 7 bases from V and 0 from J, leaving 9 bases between them.

The CDR3: CASSVKETQYF. The CDR3 DNA sequence: TGTGCCAGCAGTGTAAAAGAGACCCAGTACTTC. The rearrangement uses TRBV25-1 and TRBJ2-5; no reliable D call. CDR3 size: 11 residues. Germline CDR1 and CDR2: MGHDK and SYGVNS. The germline V and J ends were trimmed by 4 bases and 3 bases, with 3 bases remaining between them.

In its sample, this clone was seen a few times. The J gene is TRBJ2-1, the V gene TRBV11-2; 9 positions match TRBD2. The J segment lost 1 base and the V segment lost 2 bases, leaving 9 bases of the junction unmatched. Germline V gene sequence: CDR1 SGHAT, CDR2 FQNNGV. The CDR3 is made up of 18 amino acids. CDR3 bases: TGTGCCAGCAGCTTAAACCTAGCGGGAAGGGTATCCTACAATGAGCAGTTCTTC. This translates into CASSLNLAGRVSYNEQFF.

There are a few counts of this clone. The chain uses TRBV19 and TRBJ2-2; TRBD1 matches 8 bases. Germline loops: CDR1 LNHDA, CDR2 SQIVND (reference sequence). V trimming: 9 bases; J trimming: 11 bases; junction bases outside the gene matches: 11. This CDR3 spans 13 amino acids. CDR3 protein: CASLKAGGGELFF. As DNA, the CDR3 is TGTGCCAGCCTAAAGGCAGGGGGCGGCGAGCTGTTTTTT.

The rearrangement links TRBV27 to TRBJ2-2; D perhaps matches TRBD1 (6 bases). Trimming pared 2 bases from V and 4 bases from J, leaving 14 bases between. In germline, CDR1 is MNHEY, CDR2 SMNVEV (reference sequence). This CDR3 has 16 residues. This CDR3 reads CASSLGTIQGTGELFF. CDR3 bases: TGTGCCAGCAGTTTAGGTACCATACAGGGCACCGGGGAGCTGTTTTTT.

This clone appeared a few times. This chain links TRBV30 with TRBJ1-4; 10 bases are shared with TRBD1. Trimming cost V 2 bases and J 8 bases; bases outside gene matches: 8. CDR1 is GTSNPN and CDR2 is SVGIG in the germline V gene (reference sequence). The CDR3 consists of 15 residues. The CDR3 DNA reads as TGTGCCTGGAGTCTCCTCGGGACAGGGGCCGAAAAACTGTTTTTT. Amino acid sequence: CAWSLLGTGAEKLFF.

A few counts support this clone. The V call is TRBV10-1, the J call TRBJ2-5; D remains unclear. CDR3 length: 13 amino acids. Trimming left V 3 bases short and J 5 bases short, with 10 bases between. Germline V gives CDR1 WNHNN, CDR2 SYGVQD (reference sequence). The CDR3 DNA follows: TGCGCCAGCAGTGACCGGGTGGCGGAGACCCAGTACTTC. Encoded protein: CASSDRVAETQYF.

This clone was seen a few times. V usage is TRBV4-1 and J usage is TRBJ1-2, with D tentatively TRBD1 (5 bases). Germline CDR1 and CDR2: MGHRA and YSYEKL. The V end was cut by 0 bases, the J end by 8 bases, with 13 bases between. This CDR3 spans 14 amino acids. For the CDR3, the DNA is TGCGCCAGCAGCCAAGATCCCAGGGTTAGAGGCTACACCTTC. Its protein is CASSQDPRVRGYTF.

This clone turned up a few times. The chain employs TRBV29-1 and TRBJ2-1; the match to TRBD2 covers 15 bases. With V trimmed by 4 bases and J by 10 bases, 5 bases remained unmatched. The CDR3 is 14 amino acids. The germline CDR1 and CDR2 sequences are SQVTM and ANQGSEA. The CDR3 here is CSVALGLAGGEQFF. Here the CDR3 DNA reads TGCAGCGTTGCCCTGGGACTAGCGGGAGGCGAGCAGTTCTTC.